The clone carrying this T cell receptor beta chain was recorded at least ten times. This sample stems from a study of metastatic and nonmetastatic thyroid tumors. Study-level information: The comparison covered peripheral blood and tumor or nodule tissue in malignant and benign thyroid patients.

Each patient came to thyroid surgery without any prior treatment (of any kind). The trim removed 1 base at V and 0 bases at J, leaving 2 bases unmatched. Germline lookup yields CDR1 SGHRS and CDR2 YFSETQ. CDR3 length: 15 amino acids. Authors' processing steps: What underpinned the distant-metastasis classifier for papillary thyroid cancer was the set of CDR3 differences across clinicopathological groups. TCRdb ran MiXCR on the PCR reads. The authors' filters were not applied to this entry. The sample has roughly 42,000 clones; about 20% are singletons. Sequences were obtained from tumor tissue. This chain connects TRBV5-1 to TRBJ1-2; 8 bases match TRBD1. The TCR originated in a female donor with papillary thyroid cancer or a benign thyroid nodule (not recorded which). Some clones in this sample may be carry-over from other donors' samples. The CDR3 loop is CASSLSQGANYGYTF. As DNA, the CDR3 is TGCGCCAGCAGCTTGTCACAGGGGGCTAACTATGGCTACACCTTC. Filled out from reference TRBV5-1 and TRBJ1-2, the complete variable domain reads KAGVTQTPRYLIKTRGQQVTLSCSPISGHRSVSWYQQTPGQGLQFLFEYFSETQRNKGNFPGRFSGRQFSNSRSEMNVSTLELGDSALYLCASSLSQGANYGYTFGSGTRLTVV.